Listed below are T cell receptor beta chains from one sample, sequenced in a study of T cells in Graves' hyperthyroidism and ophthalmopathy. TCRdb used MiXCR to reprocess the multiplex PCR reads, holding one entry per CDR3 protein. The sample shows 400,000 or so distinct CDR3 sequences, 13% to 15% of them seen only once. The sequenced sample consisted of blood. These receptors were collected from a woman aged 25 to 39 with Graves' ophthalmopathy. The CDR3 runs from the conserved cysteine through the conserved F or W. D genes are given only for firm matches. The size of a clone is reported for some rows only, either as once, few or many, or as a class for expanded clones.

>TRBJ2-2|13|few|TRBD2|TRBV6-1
TGTGCCAGCAGCCCTAGCGGTACCGGGGAGCTGTTTTTT
CASSPSGTGELFF
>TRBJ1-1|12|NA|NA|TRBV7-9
TGTGCCAGCAGCTGGGGGGAGGGACCAGCTTTCTTT
CASSWGEGPAFF
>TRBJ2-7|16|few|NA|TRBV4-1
TGCGCCTGTATAGGGAGCCTCGAGACGGTATCCTACGAGCAGTACTTC
CACIGSLETVSYEQYF
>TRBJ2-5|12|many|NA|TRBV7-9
TGTGCCAGCAGCTTAGCTCCGGAGACCCAGTACTTC
CASSLAPETQYF
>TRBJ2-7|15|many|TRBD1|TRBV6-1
TGTGCCAGCAAGAGGGACAGCAAAAGCTCCTACGAGCAGTACTTC
CASKRDSKSSYEQYF
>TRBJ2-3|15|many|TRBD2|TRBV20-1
TGCAGTGCCATATCCGTTAGCGGGGGCACAGATACGCAGTATTTT
CSAISVSGGTDTQYF
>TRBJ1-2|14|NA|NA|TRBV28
TGTGCCAGCAACGGACAGCTAGCTAACTATGGCTACACCTTC
CASNGQLANYGYTF
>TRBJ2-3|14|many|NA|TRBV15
TGTGCCACCATGGGCACTGAAACCAGAGATACGCAGTATTTT
CATMGTETRDTQYF
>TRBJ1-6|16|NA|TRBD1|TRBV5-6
TGTGCCAGCAGCGGGACAGGGGGCAGGGTTAATTCACCCCTCCACTTT
CASSGTGGRVNSPLHF
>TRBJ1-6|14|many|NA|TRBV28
TGTGCCAGCAGTTTTGAGGTTTATAATTCACCCCTCCACTTT
CASSFEVYNSPLHF
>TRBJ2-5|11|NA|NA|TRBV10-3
TGTGCCATCAGTGAGTCGGTGACCCAGTACTTC
CAISESVTQYF
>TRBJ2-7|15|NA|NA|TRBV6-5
TGTGCCAACAGTTACCGACAGGGAAGGAGGGACGAGCAGTACTTC
CANSYRQGRRDEQYF
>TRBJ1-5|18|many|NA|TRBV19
TGTGCCAGTAGTAGCTATCTCGGCGGGGGCTATAGCAATCAGCCCCAGCATTTT
CASSSYLGGGYSNQPQHF
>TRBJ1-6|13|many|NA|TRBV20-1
TGCAGTGCTGCAAGTGTTCCCTCTTCACCCCTCCACTTT
CSAASVPSSPLHF
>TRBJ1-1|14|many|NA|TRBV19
TGTGCCAGTAGTATTCCAGGGATGAACACTGAAGCTTTCTTT
CASSIPGMNTEAFF